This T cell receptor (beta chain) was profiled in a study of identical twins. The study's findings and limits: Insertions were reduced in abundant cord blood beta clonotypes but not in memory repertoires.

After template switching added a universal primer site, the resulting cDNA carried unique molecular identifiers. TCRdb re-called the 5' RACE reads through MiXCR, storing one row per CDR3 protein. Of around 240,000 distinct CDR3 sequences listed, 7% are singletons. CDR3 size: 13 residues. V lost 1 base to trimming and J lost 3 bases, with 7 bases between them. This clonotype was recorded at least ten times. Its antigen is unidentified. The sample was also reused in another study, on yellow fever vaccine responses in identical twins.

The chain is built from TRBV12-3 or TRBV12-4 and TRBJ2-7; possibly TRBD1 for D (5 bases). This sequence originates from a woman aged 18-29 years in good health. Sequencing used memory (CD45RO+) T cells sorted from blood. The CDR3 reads CASSLVDSYEQYF. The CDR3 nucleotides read TGTGCCAGCAGTTTAGTAGACAGCTACGAGCAGTACTTC.